This T cell receptor (beta chain) derives from a study of shared clonotypes between healthy human individuals. Study-level results: With few donors, the genetic and exposure-history diversity represented was limited. Collection of samples was limited to blood; tissue repertoires likely differ. Measured sharing among donors was expected to vary with sequencing depth.

TCRdb's table, derived via immunoSEQ multiplex PCR, lists solely in-frame clones and lacks some. The sample consists of 490,000 or so clones, about three quarters of them appearing once. Those who donated, Caucasian adults without exception, all lived in Nashville, Tennessee. Germline CDR1 is SGHAT and CDR2 is FQNNGV. The length of the CDR3 is 19 residues. Losses at the gene ends were 5 bases for V and 4 bases for J; bases not matched to a gene: 23. This clone appeared many times. Its target is unknown. Sequencing was performed on PBMCs. This chain joins TRBV11-2 and TRBJ2-7; TRBD1 matches at 7 bases. The TCR originated in a woman aged 40 to 50 in good health. Some clones in this sample may be carry-over from other donors' samples. The CDR3 DNA sequence: TGTGCCAGCAGCGTATACAGGGGAAGGGGACGGTCCCTTCATTACGAGCAGTACTTC. Its protein product is CASSVYRGRGRSLHYEQYF.